The next 16 T cell receptor beta chains were all read from a single sample in a study of long-term antiretroviral therapy in people with HIV. Survey-level resolution applied to immunoSEQ assay v3.0. The protocol was immunoSEQ multiplex PCR, while the TCRdb copy is restricted to in-frame clones and leaves out a portion. Of about 20,000 clones in the sample, more than 65% were seen once. The sequencing here drew on unsorted PBMCs, taken less than 2.5 years after starting antiretroviral therapy. Source of these receptors: a man between 40 and 49 years old with HIV.

This clone is a singleton in its sample. V usage is TRBV4-1 and J usage is TRBJ2-2, with 9 bases aligning to TRBD2. Per the germline V gene, CDR1 is MGHRA and CDR2 is YSYEKL. The ends lost 3 bases at V and 6 bases at J; junction bases unmatched: 11. This CDR3 spans 17 amino acids. The CDR3 region is CASSHLGNSGGAGELFF. The CDR3 nucleotides read TGCGCCAGCAGCCACCTGGGAAATAGCGGGGGAGCCGGGGAGCTGTTTTTT.

V and J are TRBV7-9 and TRBJ2-7; no definite D call. Trimming pared 4 bases from V and 1 base from J, leaving 5 bases between. CDR3 size: 12 residues. Germline CDR1 and CDR2: SEHNR and FQNEAQ (reference sequence). The CDR3 spells CASSYGSYEQYF. The CDR3 DNA reads TGTGCCAGCAGCTACGGGTCCTACGAGCAGTACTTC.

The rearrangement uses TRBV29-1 and TRBJ1-2; D ambiguous. This CDR3 has 14 amino acids. Looked up from germline, CDR1 is SQVTM and CDR2 is ANQGSEA. Trimming removed 3 bases from V and 5 bases from J, with 16 bases in between. CDR3 protein: CSVDRSLGWYGYTF. Written as DNA, the CDR3 is TGCAGCGTTGACAGATCCCTTGGGTGGTATGGCTACACCTTC.

Only one count was recorded for this clone. The V call is TRBV19, the J call TRBJ2-7; 7 bases fit TRBD1. CDR3 length: 14 amino acids. CDR1 LNHDA and CDR2 SQIVND come from the germline V gene (reference sequence). V lost 8 bases and J lost 4; bases outside the gene matches: 11. DNA for the CDR3: TGTGCCAGTGGATACAGGGGCGCCCCGTACGAGCAGTACTTC. Translating it yields CASGYRGAPYEQYF.

The chain combines TRBV6-6 with TRBJ2-3, with 7 bases lining up with TRBD2. The CDR3 length is 15 residues. V lost 5 bases to trimming and J lost 1 base; unmatched junction nucleotides: 6. CDR1 MNHNY and CDR2 SVGAGI come from the germline V gene (reference sequence). The CDR3 coding sequence is TGTGCCAGCAGTCGACTAGCTCCGGGCACAGATACGCAGTATTTT. The encoded protein is CASSRLAPGTDTQYF.

The CDR3 region is CASSIDSARGVSNQPQHF. Written as DNA, the CDR3 is TGTGCCAGTAGTATAGATTCGGCCAGGGGGGTTAGCAATCAGCCCCAGCATTTT. V usage is TRBV19 and J usage is TRBJ1-5; TRBD1 matches 7 bases. Germline CDR1 reads LNHDA; CDR2 reads SQIVND (reference sequence). CDR3 length: 18 residues. V was pared by 0 bases and J by 0 bases, with 8 bases of the junction left unmatched.

This clone has a single count. This chain uses TRBV28 with TRBJ2-7, with 7 positions matching TRBD1. This CDR3 is built from 16 residues. V trimming: 3 bases; J trimming: 1 base; junction bases outside the gene matches: 9. Looked up from germline, CDR1 is MDHEN and CDR2 is SYDVKM. CDR3 coding DNA: TGTGCCAGCAGTTTTGACTTACAGGGGTTATCCTACGAGCAGTACTTC. Its protein product is CASSFDLQGLSYEQYF. Combining the CDR3 with reference TRBV28 and TRBJ2-7 gives the whole variable domain DVKVTQSSRYLVKRTGEKVFLECVQDMDHENMFWYRQDPGLGLRLIYFSYDVKMKEKGDIPEGYSVSREKKERFSLILESASTNQTSMYLCASSFDLQGLSYEQYFGPGTRLTVT.

The rearrangement links TRBV5-6 to TRBJ2-2; no reliable D call. The CDR3 loop spans 12 amino acids. In germline, CDR1 is SGHDT, CDR2 YYEEEE. Trimming cost V 4 bases and J 5 bases, with 6 bases left between them. The CDR3 DNA follows: TGTGCCAGCAGCAGGCAGACCGGGGAGCTGTTTTTT. It is translated as CASSRQTGELFF.

The chain recombines TRBV6-5 with TRBJ2-2; no definite D call. Germline V gives CDR1 MNHEY, CDR2 SVGAGI. The CDR3 sequence is 16 residues long. Trimming left V 0 bases short and J 5 bases short, with 13 bases between. CDR3 protein: CASSYSMSGLTGELFF. The DNA of the CDR3 is TGTGCCAGCAGTTACTCGATGTCAGGCCTAACCGGGGAGCTGTTTTTT.

This chain connects TRBV10-3 to TRBJ2-7, with TRBD1 matching over 9 bases. Per the germline V gene, CDR1 is ENHRY and CDR2 is SYGVKD. V shed 8 bases and J 3 bases; nucleotides not matched to a gene: 8. This CDR3 has 14 residues. The CDR3 nucleotides are TGTGCCATCGGGGGACAGGGAAAAAACTACGAGCAGTACTTC. This translates into CAIGGQGKNYEQYF.

The rearrangement uses TRBV10-3 and TRBJ2-3, with D possibly matching TRBD1 (5 bases). The ends were cut back, 3 bases at V and 0 bases at J, with 10 bases in the middle. The CDR3 runs to 15 residues. The germline CDR1 and CDR2 sequences are ENHRY and SYGVKD. CDR3 protein: CAISENQGSTDTQYF. CDR3 nucleotide sequence: TGTGCCATCAGTGAAAACCAGGGAAGCACAGATACGCAGTATTTT.

The V gene is TRBV5-4, the J gene TRBJ2-4; 7 positions agree with TRBD2. The CDR3 runs 14 residues. The V and J ends lost 0 bases and 9 bases, in that order; junction bases with no gene match: 6. Germline lookup yields CDR1 SGHNT and CDR2 YYREEE (reference sequence). The CDR3 sequence is CASSLATREGIQYF. CDR3 sequence (DNA): TGTGCCAGCAGCTTGGCGACCAGGGAGGGCATTCAGTACTTC. Together with reference TRBV5-4 and TRBJ2-4, the CDR3 gives the full variable domain: ETGVTQSPTHLIKTRGQQVTLRCSSQSGHNTVSWYQQALGQGPQFIFQYYREEENGRGNFPPRFSGLQFPNYSSELNVNALELDDSALYLCASSLATREGIQYFGAGTRLSVL.

The rearrangement joins TRBV7-9 to TRBJ1-1; tentatively, D is TRBD1 (5 bases). This CDR3 has 15 residues. CDR1 is SEHNR and CDR2 is FQNEAQ in the germline V gene (reference sequence). The germline V and J ends were trimmed by 5 bases and 0 bases, with 13 bases remaining between them. In DNA form, the CDR3 reads TGTGCCAGCAGCCCCACCAGGGTGATGAACACTGAAGCTTTCTTT. Amino acid sequence: CASSPTRVMNTEAFF.

The chain is built from TRBV5-1 and TRBJ2-1; D is uncertain. Trimming removed 1 base at V and 10 bases at J, with 9 bases between. CDR1 is SGHRS, CDR2 YFSETQ, per germline. The CDR3 runs 12 residues. This chain's CDR3 is CASSLRYPEQFF. As DNA, the CDR3 is TGCGCCAGCAGCTTGAGATACCCGGAGCAGTTCTTC. The full variable domain, completed using reference TRBV5-1 and TRBJ2-1, is KAGVTQTPRYLIKTRGQQVTLSCSPISGHRSVSWYQQTPGQGLQFLFEYFSETQRNKGNFPGRFSGRQFSNSRSEMNVSTLELGDSALYLCASSLRYPEQFFGPGTRLTVL.

The chain joins TRBV28 to TRBJ2-3; the D gene is possibly TRBD2 (6 bases). CDR3 length equals 15 residues. The V end was cut by 0 bases, the J end by 2 bases, with 9 bases between. CDR1 is MDHEN, CDR2 SYDVKM, per germline. The CDR3 reads CASSLWGGTTDTQYF. CDR3 DNA: TGTGCCAGCAGTTTATGGGGCGGGACCACAGATACGCAGTATTTT.

This clone came up a few times. The chain has TRBV27 and TRBJ1-4; D not certain. V was trimmed by 3 bases and J by 8 bases, leaving 10 bases between them. This CDR3 comprises 13 residues. The germline V gene encodes CDR1 MNHEY and CDR2 SMNVEV (reference sequence). The CDR3 spells CASSLSFYEKLFF. As DNA, the CDR3 is TGTGCCAGCAGTTTGAGTTTCTACGAAAAACTGTTTTTT.